Below, one T cell receptor (beta chain) is given with its context. This CDR3 is 14 amino acids long. Germline loops: CDR1 MNHEY, CDR2 SVGAGI. V dropped 6 bases and J dropped 5 bases, with 16 bases sitting between them. The entry originates in a study of blood T cell repertoires in COVID-19. For the study at large: In each case, the material was cDNA or gDNA derived from T cells, B-cell-depleted T cells, or PBMCs.

Everyone who took part was roughly 18 to 100 years old, and they came from about two dozen US areas. Participants' reported clinical history set cohort assignment. Original handling: Researchers report that nucleated cell counts were estimated from reference gene primer amplification. TCRdb's copy holds only in-frame clones and misses some; the assay was immunoSEQ multiplex PCR. The V and J calls and clone size were taken over from that table, and D and trimming were inferred from the DNA. In the table there are 200,000 to 250,000 clones, 81% of which are singletons. The sequenced sample was PBMCs or T cells enriched from blood (not recorded which). This clonotype was obtained from a woman aged 50 to 65 with acute COVID-19. The chain has TRBV6-5 and TRBJ1-1, with a tentative D call TRBD1 (6 bases). The CDR3 DNA is TGTGCCAGCAGGACCAGGGTAACAGGGACTGAAGCTTTCTTT. The encoded protein is CASRTRVTGTEAFF.